This T cell receptor (beta chain) was sequenced in a study of T cell changes during pregnancy in multiple sclerosis. The length of the CDR3 is 16 residues. CDR1 is LNHDA and CDR2 is SQIVND in the germline V gene (reference sequence). TCRdb keeps only in-frame clones here, not all; method: immunoSEQ multiplex PCR. The sample holds roughly 28,000 clones, around 90% seen once. This clonotype was obtained from a female donor with multiple sclerosis, enrolled in a pregnancy study. The sample was CD8+ T cells from peripheral blood mononuclear cells, taken before pregnancy. This rearrangement joins TRBV19 to TRBJ2-5; 8 bases are shared with TRBD1. The assigned J gene may be wrong: the sequence end matches TRBJ2-7 better. As DNA, the CDR3 is TGTGCCAGTAGTATATCCCTCTGGACAGGGTCAGACGAGCAGTACTTC. Amino acids: CASSISLWTGSDEQYF.